Listed here are 8 T cell receptor beta chains from one sample, sequenced in a study of vaccination and CD4 T cells after COVID-19. Cultured CD4+ T cell DNA underwent sequencing with the Oncomine TCR Beta short-read assay. TCRdb re-analysed the PCR reads in MiXCR, keeping a single row per CDR3 protein. The sample records 20,000 to 25,000 distinct CDR3 sequences, approximately 62% being singletons. Treatment reported: roughly 10-day PBMC culture with coronavirus spike peptide pools or control peptides (ViraFEST assay). These receptors lack a known antigen. Sample: CD4+ T cells from blood, cultured in vitro. The receptors here all came from a human donor who had recovered from COVID-19.

This chain uses TRBV7-3 with TRBJ2-3, with unresolved D. The germline V gene has CDR1 SGHTA and CDR2 FQGTGA. V lost 3 bases to trimming and J lost 5 bases, with 12 bases between them. The CDR3 is 14 amino acids. In nucleotides, the CDR3 is TGTGCCAGCAGCTTTAGCCCGCTCAGAGATACGCAGTATTTT. The encoded protein is CASSFSPLRDTQYF. The full variable domain, rest sourced from reference TRBV7-3 and TRBJ2-3, is GAGVSQTPSNKVTEKGKYVELRCDPISGHTALYWYRQSLGQGPEFLIYFQGTGAADDSGLPNDRFFAVRPEGSVSTLKIQRTERGDSAVYLCASSFSPLRDTQYFGPGTRLTVL.

The rearrangement links TRBV20-1 to TRBJ1-1, with 7 nucleotides matching TRBD1. This CDR3 region has 14 residues. The germline gives CDR1 DFQATT, CDR2 SNEGSKA (reference sequence). V gave up 6 bases and J gave up 5 bases; unmatched junction bases: 12. Written as DNA, the CDR3 is TGCAGTGCACCCCGGACAGGCCGAGGAACTGAAGCTTTCTTT. This gives the protein CSAPRTGRGTEAFF.

This chain links TRBV7-2 with TRBJ1-2; D is unclear. Looked up from germline, CDR1 is SGHTA and CDR2 is FQGNSA. V was pared by 1 base and J by 1 base, with 7 bases between. This CDR3 region has 14 residues. The CDR3: CASSLGLVNYGYTF. The DNA for the CDR3 is TGTGCCAGCAGCTTAGGTTTAGTTAACTATGGCTACACCTTC.

The genes are TRBV7-9 and TRBJ2-5; D remains unclear. Deletions cut 3 bases from V and 5 bases from J, with 7 bases between. The germline CDR1 and CDR2 sequences are SEHNR and FQNEAQ (reference sequence). CDR3 length: 12 residues. The CDR3 sequence is CASSFPSETQYF. As DNA, the CDR3 is TGTGCCAGCAGCTTTCCAAGTGAGACCCAGTACTTC.

Here the CDR3 DNA reads TGTGCCAGCAGCTTGCGTCAGAACACCGGGGAGCTGTTTTTT. This sequence encodes CASSLRQNTGELFF. The chain combines TRBV7-6 with TRBJ2-2; D call uncertain. V shed 3 bases and J shed 1 base, with 6 bases lying between them. There are 14 residues in the CDR3. Germline values: CDR1 SGHVS, CDR2 FNYEAQ.

CDR3: CSASIRMETQYF. DNA for the CDR3: TGCAGTGCTAGTATCCGAATGGAGACCCAGTACTTC. This chain uses TRBV20-1 with TRBJ2-5; D gene unclear. The CDR3 runs to 12 residues. Germline-derived CDR1 and CDR2 are DFQATT and SNEGSKA (reference sequence). V was clipped by 3 bases and J by 5 bases, with 10 bases between them.

The chain carries TRBV7-8 and TRBJ2-7, with TRBD2 identical over 7 bases. From germline, CDR1 is SGHVS and CDR2 FQNEAQ. V was pared by 0 bases and J by 6 bases, with 5 bases of the junction left unmatched. The CDR3 has 14 amino acids. In DNA form, the CDR3 reads TGTGCCAGCAGCTTAGCGCTAGGGGAGGGCGAGCAGTACTTC. Its translation is CASSLALGEGEQYF.

The genes are TRBV6-5 and TRBJ2-6, with 10 bases lining up with TRBD2. Germline V gives CDR1 MNHEY, CDR2 SVGAGI. V lost 1 base to trimming and J lost 0 bases; unmatched junction nucleotides: 3. CDR3 size: 18 residues. CDR3 DNA sequence: TGTGCCAGCAGTTACTATCCTAGCGGGAGCTCTGGGGCCAACGTCCTGACTTTC. Translating it yields CASSYYPSGSSGANVLTF.